Below, one T cell receptor beta chain is given with its context. The trim removed 3 bases at V and 5 bases at J, leaving 8 bases unmatched. This CDR3 comprises 16 residues. Germline V CDR1 and CDR2: SGDLS, YYNGEE. The data derive from a study of blood T cell repertoires in COVID-19. Source study methods: Amplification of reference gene primers provided the estimated nucleated cell counts. Libraries were prepared by immunoSEQ multiplex PCR; TCRdb keeps only in-frame clonotypes and omits some of them. The D gene and trimming were derived from the DNA, and the V and J assignments and clone size from that table. The sample carries about 170,000 clones, around nine tenths recorded once.

The rearrangement uses TRBV9 and TRBJ2-7; TRBD2 matches 13 bases. Sequencing used peripheral blood. The receptor was isolated from a man in his forties or fifties who had recovered from COVID-19. CDR3 sequence (DNA): TGTGCCAGCAGCGATCGGACTAGCGGGAGAGCGGACGAGCAGTACTTC. Amino acids: CASSDRTSGRADEQYF.